The clone carrying this T cell receptor (beta chain) was recorded once. Its antigen is not known. Sequenced by immunoSEQ multiplex PCR; TCRdb stores in-frame clones only, minus some. The sample yields 15,000 to 20,000 clones, about 88% seen once. No neoadjuvant therapy was given to the selected pancreatic ductal adenocarcinoma patients before their surgery. This specimen belongs to a study of T cells in pancreatic ductal adenocarcinoma. Regarding the study as a whole: Tumor samples had fewer productive templates and about 8-fold fewer unique clonotypes than blood. Results skew toward the minority of patients with early-stage disease. Tumor and blood clonality did not differ significantly, about 0.1 versus 0.07.

Germline CDR1 SGHVS, CDR2 FNYEAQ. CDR3 length: 14 amino acids. V was clipped by 2 bases and J by 3 bases, with 10 bases between them. The rearrangement joins TRBV7-6 to TRBJ1-1, with unresolved D. The clonotype originates from a human donor with pancreatic ductal adenocarcinoma. Sequencing was carried out using PBMCs. The CDR3 nucleotides are TGTGCCAGCAGCTTAAATCCCGGGGACACTGAAGCTTTCTTT. Translation gives CASSLNPGDTEAFF. The full variable domain, in which reference TRBV7-6 and TRBJ1-1 provide the parts outside the CDR3, is GAGVSQSPRYKVTKRGQDVALRCDPISGHVSLYWYRQALGQGPEFLTYFNYEAQQDKSGLPNDRFSAERPEGSISTLTIQRTEQRDSAMYRCASSLNPGDTEAFFGQGTRLTVV.